This TCR beta chain was captured in a study of spatial heterogeneity in lung cancer. TCRdb reprocessed the 5' RACE reads via MiXCR and lists one record per CDR3 protein. The sample holds roughly 12,000 distinct CDR3 sequences, about 18% seen once. Time point here: sample taken at primary tumor resection. Material for sequencing was whole RNA from tumor, nontumor lung or frozen PBMC, left unsorted. The cohort: roughly 72 early-stage, untreated non-small cell lung cancer patients. This clonotype was seen many times. The sample consisted of PBMCs, taken at surgery. This TCR derives from a male donor with early-stage non-small cell lung cancer.

The CDR3 coding sequence is TGTGCCAGCAGTTTAGCGGGAGTAGAGACCCAGTACTTC. As protein: CASSLAGVETQYF. The chain carries TRBV6-2 or TRBV6-3 and TRBJ2-5; TRBD2 matches 9 bases. The CDR3 has 13 amino acids. V was pared by 4 bases and J by 4 bases, with 1 base of the junction left unmatched. The germline gives CDR1 MNHEY, CDR2 SVGEGT.